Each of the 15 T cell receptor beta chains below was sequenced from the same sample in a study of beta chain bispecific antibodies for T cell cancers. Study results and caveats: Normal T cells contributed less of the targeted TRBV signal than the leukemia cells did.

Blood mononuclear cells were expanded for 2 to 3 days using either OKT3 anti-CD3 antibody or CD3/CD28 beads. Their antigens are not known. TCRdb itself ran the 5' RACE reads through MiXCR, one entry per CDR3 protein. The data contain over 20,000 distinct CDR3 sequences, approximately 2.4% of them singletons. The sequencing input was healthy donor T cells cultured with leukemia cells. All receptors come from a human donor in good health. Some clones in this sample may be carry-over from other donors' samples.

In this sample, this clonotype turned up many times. CDR3 protein: CASSQGPGTGEETQYF. CDR3 DNA: TGTGCCAGCAGCCAGGGTCCCGGGACAGGGGAAGAGACCCAGTACTTC. The gene calls are TRBV7-9 and TRBJ2-5, with 10 nucleotides matching TRBD1. The trim removed 5 bases at V and 3 bases at J, leaving 9 bases unmatched. The germline V gene encodes CDR1 SEHNR and CDR2 FQNEAQ (reference sequence). This CDR3 has 16 amino acids.

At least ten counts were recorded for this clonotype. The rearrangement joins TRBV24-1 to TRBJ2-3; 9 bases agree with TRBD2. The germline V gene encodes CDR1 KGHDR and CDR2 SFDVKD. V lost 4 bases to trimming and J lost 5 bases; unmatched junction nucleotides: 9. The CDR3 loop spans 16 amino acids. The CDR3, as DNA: TGTGCCACCAGTGAGGGAGCGGGGGGTGTTGAAGATACGCAGTATTTT. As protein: CATSEGAGGVEDTQYF.

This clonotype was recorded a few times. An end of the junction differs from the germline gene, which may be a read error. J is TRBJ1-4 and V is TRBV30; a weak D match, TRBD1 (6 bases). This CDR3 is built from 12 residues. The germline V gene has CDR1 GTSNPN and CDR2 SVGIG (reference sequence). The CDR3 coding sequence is TGTGCCTGGAGTCCTTCAGGACAGTGGCCCCTATTT. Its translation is CAWSPSGQWPLF.

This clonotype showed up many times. The CDR3 bases are TGTGCCAGCCAATCTCCCTGGGAAGGGTCTGAAGCTTTCTTT. This encodes CASQSPWEGSEAFF. This chain links TRBV19 with TRBJ1-1; D unresolved. CDR1 and CDR2 from the germline V gene are LNHDA and SQIVND (reference sequence). V gave up 9 bases and J gave up 6 bases, with 20 bases separating them. This CDR3 comprises 14 residues.

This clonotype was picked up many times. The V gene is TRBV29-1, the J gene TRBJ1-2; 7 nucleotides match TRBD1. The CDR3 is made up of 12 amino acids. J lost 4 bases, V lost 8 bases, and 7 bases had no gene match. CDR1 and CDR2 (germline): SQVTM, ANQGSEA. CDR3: CSMTGFCYGYTF. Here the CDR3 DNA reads TGCAGCATGACAGGGTTTTGCTATGGCTACACCTTC.

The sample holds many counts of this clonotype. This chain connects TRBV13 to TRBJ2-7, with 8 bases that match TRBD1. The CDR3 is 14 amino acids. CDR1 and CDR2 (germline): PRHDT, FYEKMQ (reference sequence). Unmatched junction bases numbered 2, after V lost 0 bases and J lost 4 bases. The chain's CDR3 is CASSLGTGAYEQYF. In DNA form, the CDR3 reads TGTGCCAGCAGCTTAGGGACAGGGGCTTACGAGCAGTACTTC.

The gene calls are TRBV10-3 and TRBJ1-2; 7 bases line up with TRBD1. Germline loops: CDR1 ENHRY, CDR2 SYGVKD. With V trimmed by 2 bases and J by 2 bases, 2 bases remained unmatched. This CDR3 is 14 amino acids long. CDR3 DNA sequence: TGTGCCATCAGTGAGCAGGGGGGAAACTATGGCTACACCTTC. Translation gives CAISEQGGNYGYTF.

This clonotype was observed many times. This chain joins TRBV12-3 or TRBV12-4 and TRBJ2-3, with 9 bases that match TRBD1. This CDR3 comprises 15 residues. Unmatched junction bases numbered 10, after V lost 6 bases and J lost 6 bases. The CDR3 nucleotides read TGTGCCAGCAGGACCCAAGGACAGGGGAAGGATACGCAGTATTTT. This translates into CASRTQGQGKDTQYF.

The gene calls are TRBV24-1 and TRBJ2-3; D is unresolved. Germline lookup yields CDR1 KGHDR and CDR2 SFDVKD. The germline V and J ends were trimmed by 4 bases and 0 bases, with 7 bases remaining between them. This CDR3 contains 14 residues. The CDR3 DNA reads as TGTGCCACCAGTGACTCCGACAGCACAGATACGCAGTATTTT. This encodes CATSDSDSTDTQYF.

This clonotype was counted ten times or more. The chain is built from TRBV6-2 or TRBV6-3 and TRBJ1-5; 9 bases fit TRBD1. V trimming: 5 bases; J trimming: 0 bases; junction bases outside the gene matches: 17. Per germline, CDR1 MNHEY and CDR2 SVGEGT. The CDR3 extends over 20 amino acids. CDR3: CASSDLPGQGDLYSNQPQHF. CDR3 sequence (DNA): TGTGCCAGCAGTGACCTTCCGGGACAGGGTGACCTTTATAGCAATCAGCCCCAGCATTTT.

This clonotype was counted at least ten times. The CDR3 loop is CASRRQGNIYEQYF. CDR3 DNA: TGTGCCAGCAGGCGACAGGGGAACATCTACGAGCAGTACTTC. The rearrangement links TRBV6-1 to TRBJ2-7; 8 bases line up with TRBD1. Trimming at V came to 6 bases and at J to 3 bases, leaving 7 bases not matched to a gene. The CDR3 spans 14 residues. CDR1 and CDR2 from the germline V gene are MNHNS and SASEGT.

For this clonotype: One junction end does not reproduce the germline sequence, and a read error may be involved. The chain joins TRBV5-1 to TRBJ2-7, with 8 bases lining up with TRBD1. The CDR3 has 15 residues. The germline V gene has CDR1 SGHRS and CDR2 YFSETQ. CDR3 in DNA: TGCACCAGCAGCTTGGGGTCAGGGGGCGACTACGAGCAGTACTTC. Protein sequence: CTSSLGSGGDYEQYF.

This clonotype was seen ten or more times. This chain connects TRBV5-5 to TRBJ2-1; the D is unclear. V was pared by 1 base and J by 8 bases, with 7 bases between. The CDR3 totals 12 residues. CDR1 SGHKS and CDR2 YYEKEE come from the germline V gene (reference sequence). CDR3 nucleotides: TGTGCCAGCAGCTTGTTCCGGTATGAGCAGTTCTTC. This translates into CASSLFRYEQFF.

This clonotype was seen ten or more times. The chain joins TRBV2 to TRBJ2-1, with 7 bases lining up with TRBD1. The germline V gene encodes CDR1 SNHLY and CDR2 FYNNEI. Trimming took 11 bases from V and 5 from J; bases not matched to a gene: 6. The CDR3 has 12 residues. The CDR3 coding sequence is TGTGCCTTACGACAGGGAAACAATGAGCAGTTCTTC. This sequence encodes CALRQGNNEQFF.

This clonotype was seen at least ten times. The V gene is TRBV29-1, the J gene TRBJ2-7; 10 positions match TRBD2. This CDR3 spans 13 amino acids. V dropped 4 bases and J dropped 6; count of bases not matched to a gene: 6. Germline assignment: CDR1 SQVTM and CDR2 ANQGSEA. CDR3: CSVALAGPAEQYF. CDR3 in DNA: TGCAGCGTTGCACTAGCGGGACCCGCCGAGCAGTACTTC.